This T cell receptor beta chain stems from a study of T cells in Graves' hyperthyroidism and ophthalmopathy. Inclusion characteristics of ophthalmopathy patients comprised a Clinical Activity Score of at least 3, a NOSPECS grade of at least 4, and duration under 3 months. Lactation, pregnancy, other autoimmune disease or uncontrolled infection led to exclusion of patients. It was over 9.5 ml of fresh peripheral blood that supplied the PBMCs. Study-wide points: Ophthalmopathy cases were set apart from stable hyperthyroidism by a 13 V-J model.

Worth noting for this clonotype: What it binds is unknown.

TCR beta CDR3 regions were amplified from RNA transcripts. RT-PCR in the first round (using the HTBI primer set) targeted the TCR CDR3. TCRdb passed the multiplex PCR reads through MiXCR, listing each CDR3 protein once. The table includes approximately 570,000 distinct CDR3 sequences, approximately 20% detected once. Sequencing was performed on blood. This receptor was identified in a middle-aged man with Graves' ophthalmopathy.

The DNA for the CDR3 is TGTGCCAGCGGACCCCAGGGGGGGGTGGAGCCCCAGCATTTT. It codes for CASGPQGGVEPQHF. This sequence joins TRBV2 and TRBJ1-5, with 7 bases aligning to TRBD1. Losses at the gene ends were 8 bases for V and 8 bases for J; bases not matched to a gene: 12. The CDR3 spans 14 residues. Germline-derived CDR1 and CDR2 are SNHLY and FYNNEI.